Sequencing of this T cell receptor beta chain was carried out in a study of neurological immune-mediated disorders. Study observations and caveats: Sharing of CDR3 amino acid sequences among expanded clones across subjects was absent, suggesting private repertoires in all groups. The phylogenetic placement of 18 of 34 multiple sclerosis patients' repertoires in one related-CDR3 cluster constitutes a possible signature.

A single record per CDR3 protein comes from TCRdb applying MiXCR to the 5' RACE reads. The sample has about 33,000 distinct CDR3 sequences, 1.5% seen once. J was trimmed by 5 bases and V by 3 bases; bases with no gene match: 5. This CDR3 contains 15 residues. This clonotype has at least ten counts. Its antigen is unknown. Sequencing was performed on PBMCs. The TCR sequence derives from a woman aged 25 to 45 with multiple sclerosis. The chain links TRBV12-3 or TRBV12-4 to TRBJ2-2; TRBD2 matches 8 bases. In DNA, the CDR3 is TGTGCCAGCAGTTTTGCTAGCGGGTCGACCGGGGAGCTGTTTTTT. Its protein is CASSFASGSTGELFF.